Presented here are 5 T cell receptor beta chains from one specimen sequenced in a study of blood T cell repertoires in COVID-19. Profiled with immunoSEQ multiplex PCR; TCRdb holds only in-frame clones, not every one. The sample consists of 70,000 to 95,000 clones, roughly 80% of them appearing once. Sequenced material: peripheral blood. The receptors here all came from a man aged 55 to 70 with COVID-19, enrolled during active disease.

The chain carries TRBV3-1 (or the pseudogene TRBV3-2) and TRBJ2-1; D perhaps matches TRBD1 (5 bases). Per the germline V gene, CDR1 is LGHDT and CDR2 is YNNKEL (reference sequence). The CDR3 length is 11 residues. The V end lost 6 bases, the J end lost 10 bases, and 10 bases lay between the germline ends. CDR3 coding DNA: TGTGCCAGCAGACAGGTGAACGAGCAGTTCTTC. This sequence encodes CASRQVNEQFF.

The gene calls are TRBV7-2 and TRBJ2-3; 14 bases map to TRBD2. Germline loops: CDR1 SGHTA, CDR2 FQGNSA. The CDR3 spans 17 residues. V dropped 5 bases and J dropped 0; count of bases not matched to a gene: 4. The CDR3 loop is CASSPRLAGGSTDTQYF. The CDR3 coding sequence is TGTGCCAGCAGCCCAAGACTAGCGGGGGGGAGCACAGATACGCAGTATTTT. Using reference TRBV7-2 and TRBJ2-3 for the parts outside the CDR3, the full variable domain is GAGVSQSPSNKVTEKGKDVELRCDPISGHTALYWYRQSLGQGLEFLIYFQGNSAPDKSGLPSDRFSAERTGGSVSTLTIQRTQQEDSAVYLCASSPRLAGGSTDTQYFGPGTRLTVL.

CDR3: CASIQLVMNTEAFF. The CDR3 DNA is TGTGCCAGCATCCAACTGGTCATGAACACTGAAGCTTTCTTT. The chain employs TRBV7-2 and TRBJ1-1, with D uncertain. The V gene lost 7 bases and the J gene lost 0 bases, with 12 bases spanning the gap. Germline V gene sequence: CDR1 SGHTA, CDR2 FQGNSA. The CDR3 length is 14 residues.

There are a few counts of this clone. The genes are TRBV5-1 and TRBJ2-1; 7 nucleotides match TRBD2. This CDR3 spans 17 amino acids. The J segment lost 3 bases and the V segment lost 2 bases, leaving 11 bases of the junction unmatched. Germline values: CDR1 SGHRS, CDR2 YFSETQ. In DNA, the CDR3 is TGCGCCAGCAGCTTCAAGTCCGCGGGAGAAAGCTACAATGAGCAGTTCTTC. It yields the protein CASSFKSAGESYNEQFF. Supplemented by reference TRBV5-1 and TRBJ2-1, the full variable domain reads KAGVTQTPRYLIKTRGQQVTLSCSPISGHRSVSWYQQTPGQGLQFLFEYFSETQRNKGNFPGRFSGRQFSNSRSEMNVSTLELGDSALYLCASSFKSAGESYNEQFFGPGTRLTVL.

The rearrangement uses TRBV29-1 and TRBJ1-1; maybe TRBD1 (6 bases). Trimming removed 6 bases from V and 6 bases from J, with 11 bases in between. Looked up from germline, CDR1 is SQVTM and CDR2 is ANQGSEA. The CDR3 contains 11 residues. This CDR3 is CSVQGAAEAFF. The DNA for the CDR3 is TGCAGCGTACAGGGCGCGGCTGAAGCTTTCTTT.